The 30 T cell receptor beta chains given below trace back to one sample, sequenced in a study of patients and donors after allogeneic stem cell transplantation. MiXCR was run by TCRdb on the RT-PCR reads, yielding one entry per CDR3 protein. The table shows about a million distinct CDR3 sequences, with more than 15% occurring only once. The source material was blood, either unsorted or a sorted T cell fraction (not recorded which). These receptors were collected from a human donor who was either an allogeneic HSCT recipient or a stem cell or donor lymphocyte infusion donor (not recorded which). It is not recorded whose cells these are; they may come from a transplant donor.

CDR3 in amino acids: CASSWGQGQTQYF. The CDR3, as DNA: TGTGCCAGCAGCTGGGGACAGGGGCAGACCCAGTACTTC. The chain couples TRBV7-9 to TRBJ2-5; 10 bases fit TRBD1. CDR1 is SEHNR and CDR2 is FQNEAQ in the germline V gene (reference sequence). V was pared by 4 bases and J by 6 bases, with 2 bases of the junction left unmatched. The CDR3 has 13 amino acids.

A few counts support this clonotype. The V call is TRBV10-3, the J call TRBJ1-4; D is uncertain. This CDR3 region has 18 residues. Per germline, CDR1 ENHRY and CDR2 SYGVKD. V was shortened by 0 bases and J by 0 bases, with 14 bases between the two germline ends. CDR3 in DNA: TGTGCCATCAGTGAGTCGAGTATCGGTTTTGCAACTAATGAAAAACTGTTTTTT. This encodes CAISESSIGFATNEKLFF.

V gene TRBV5-1 combines with J gene TRBJ1-4, with a weak D call TRBD1 (6 bases). V was clipped by 6 bases and J by 4 bases, with 16 bases between them. Germline V CDR1 and CDR2: SGHRS, YFSETQ. The CDR3 consists of 15 residues. CDR3: CASTFGGQINEKLFF. The CDR3 bases are TGCGCCAGCACCTTCGGGGGGCAGATTAATGAAAAACTGTTTTTT.

This clonotype was observed a few times. This chain joins TRBV12-3 or TRBV12-4 and TRBJ2-7, with D perhaps TRBD1 (5 bases). Trimming stripped 0 bases from V and 0 bases from J, with 6 bases between. This CDR3 contains 14 residues. CDR3 sequence: CASSLATASYEQYF. The CDR3 DNA is TGTGCCAGCAGTTTAGCGACAGCCTCCTACGAGCAGTACTTC.

This chain connects TRBV6-1 to TRBJ2-7, with 7 bases identical to TRBD2. Germline trimming cut 6 bases from V and 2 bases from J; bases unmatched to any gene: 13. The CDR3 is made up of 16 amino acids. Germline CDR1 and CDR2: MNHNS and SASEGT. The CDR3, as DNA: TGTGCCAGCAGCAATATCCGGGAGGTCCTCACCTACGAGCAGTACTTC. It translates to CASSNIREVLTYEQYF.

The chain recombines TRBV7-9 with TRBJ1-4, with 8 bases aligning to TRBD1. V shed 3 bases, J shed 7 bases, and the junction held 7 bases outside the gene matches. CDR3 length: 15 amino acids. Germline V lookup: CDR1 SEHNR, CDR2 FQNEAQ (reference sequence). The CDR3 DNA reads TGTGCCAGCAGCTTTGGACAGGGTTTGATTGAAAAACTGTTTTTT. Its translation: CASSFGQGLIEKLFF.

This clonotype was seen once. The chain couples TRBV7-9 to TRBJ1-2; TRBD1 might be the D (6 bases). V shed 8 bases and J shed 6 bases, with 19 bases lying between them. This CDR3 region has 14 residues. Germline V CDR1 and CDR2: SEHNR, FQNEAQ (reference sequence). The CDR3 DNA is TGTGCCAGCTCCCCCCGGAACAGGGACAATGGCTACACCTTC. This gives the protein CASSPRNRDNGYTF.

This chain connects TRBV10-3 to TRBJ2-3; D ambiguous. CDR1 and CDR2 from the germline V gene are ENHRY and SYGVKD. This CDR3 is built from 13 residues. V shed 3 bases and J shed 0 bases, with 4 bases lying between them. CDR3 bases: TGTGCCATCAGTGATGGGAGCACAGATACGCAGTATTTT. It encodes CAISDGSTDTQYF.

A few counts support this clonotype. The chain uses TRBV4-3 and TRBJ2-5; D is undetermined. The ends were cut back, 1 base at V and 2 bases at J, with 17 bases in the middle. The CDR3 extends over 17 amino acids. In germline, CDR1 is LGHNA, CDR2 YSLEER. The CDR3 nucleotides are TGCGCCAGCAGCCAAGGGAACTCCGCGTTCTCTCAAGAGACCCAGTACTTC. This gives the protein CASSQGNSAFSQETQYF.

This clonotype has only one observation. The gene calls are TRBV27 and TRBJ1-2; no clear D gene. Trimming removed 2 bases from V and 4 bases from J, with 14 bases in between. The CDR3 has 15 amino acids. Germline V gene lookup returns CDR1 MNHEY and CDR2 SMNVEV (reference sequence). CDR3 residues: CASSLNSGVGYGYTF. CDR3 DNA sequence: TGTGCCAGCAGTTTAAATTCCGGGGTCGGCTATGGCTACACCTTC.

The V call is TRBV7-2, the J call TRBJ2-7, with D possibly being TRBD2 (6 bases). The germline V gene has CDR1 SGHTA and CDR2 FQGNSA. This CDR3 has 16 residues. Deletions cut 5 bases from V and 5 bases from J, with 22 bases between. CDR3 DNA sequence: TGTGCCAGCAGCCAGCTAGGAGGGGTATATATCCACGAGCAGTACTTC. It specifies CASSQLGGVYIHEQYF.

This CDR3 reads CASSLRPQGLGGEQFF. CDR3 nucleotides: TGTGCCAGCAGTTTACGCCCCCAGGGGCTGGGCGGTGAGCAGTTCTTC. The chain uses TRBV12-3 or TRBV12-4 and TRBJ2-1, with D possibly being TRBD1 (6 bases). V was shortened by 2 bases and J by 9 bases, with 20 bases between the two germline ends. The CDR3 runs to 16 residues.

This clonotype came up a few times. The chain uses TRBV7-3 and TRBJ2-2; D remains ambiguous. The CDR3 totals 15 residues. With 9 bases removed from V and 1 base from J, the gap between germline ends came to 15 bases. CDR1 is SGHTA, CDR2 FQGTGA, per germline. CDR3 amino acids: CASGDRKGNTGELFF. As DNA, the CDR3 is TGTGCCAGTGGCGATAGAAAAGGGAACACCGGGGAGCTGTTTTTT.

This clonotype was seen more than once but under ten times. CDR3 bases: TGTGCCAGCAGTCAGACAGGGCTGGCGAGCCCCATATATTTT. Encoded protein: CASSQTGLASPIYF. The rearrangement uses TRBV12-3 or TRBV12-4 and TRBJ1-3; 7 bases line up with TRBD1. This CDR3 is built from 14 residues. V was pared by 5 bases and J by 11 bases, with 12 bases of the junction left unmatched.

In this sample, this clonotype turned up many times. The chain uses TRBV7-3 and TRBJ2-2; D not certain. CDR3 length: 16 residues. V was pared by 2 bases and J by 0 bases, with 10 bases between. Germline V gives CDR1 SGHTA, CDR2 FQGTGA. CDR3 nucleotide sequence: TGTGCCAGCAGCTTATGGTCTGGAACGAACACCGGGGAGCTGTTTTTT. Translating it yields CASSLWSGTNTGELFF.

This clonotype was seen a handful of times. The gene calls are TRBV6-5 and TRBJ1-2, with 9 bases lining up with TRBD1. Trimming removed 3 bases from V and 6 bases from J; junction bases left unmatched: 8. Germline CDR1 MNHEY, CDR2 SVGAGI. The CDR3 spans 15 residues. The CDR3 sequence is CASSYWGQGIHGYTF. In DNA, the CDR3 is TGTGCCAGCAGTTATTGGGGACAGGGAATTCATGGCTACACCTTC.

This clonotype was observed at least ten times. The CDR3 here is CAISGFRETQYF. The CDR3 DNA is TGTGCCATCAGTGGATTCCGGGAGACCCAGTACTTC. The chain couples TRBV10-3 to TRBJ2-5; D is unresolved. Trimming pared 4 bases from V and 5 bases from J, leaving 8 bases between. The CDR3 consists of 12 residues. Germline V CDR1 and CDR2: ENHRY, SYGVKD.

The chain carries TRBV10-3 and TRBJ1-2, with 10 bases aligning to TRBD1. With 6 bases clipped from V and 8 bases from J, the junction kept 9 bases outside the gene matches. Germline loops: CDR1 ENHRY, CDR2 SYGVKD. The CDR3 covers 14 residues. CDR3 loop: CAISQTGTGEGYTF. The CDR3 DNA reads TGTGCCATCAGCCAAACCGGGACAGGGGAAGGCTACACCTTC.

The chain has TRBV27 and TRBJ1-2; D unresolved. Germline V gene lookup returns CDR1 MNHEY and CDR2 SMNVEV (reference sequence). The V end was cut by 5 bases, the J end by 4 bases, with 14 bases between. This CDR3 is 14 amino acids long. The CDR3 sequence is CASSARERPYGYTF. Here the CDR3 DNA reads TGTGCCAGCAGTGCCCGGGAGCGGCCCTATGGCTACACCTTC.

The rearrangement uses TRBV20-1 and TRBJ2-7; D not resolved. In germline, CDR1 is DFQATT, CDR2 SNEGSKA (reference sequence). CDR3 length: 10 residues. The V end lost 3 bases, the J end lost 0 bases, and 0 bases lay between the germline ends. The CDR3 region has the DNA TGCAGTGCTAGCTCCTACGAGCAGTACTTC. Amino acids: CSASSYEQYF.

This clonotype was observed a few times. CDR3 loop: CASSLVGSHSYEQYF. As DNA, the CDR3 is TGTGCCAGCAGCTTAGTGGGGAGCCACTCCTACGAGCAGTACTTC. V and J are TRBV7-2 and TRBJ2-7, with D perhaps TRBD2 (5 bases). The germline V and J ends were trimmed by 1 base and 0 bases, with 10 bases remaining between them. The germline CDR1 and CDR2 sequences are SGHTA and FQGNSA. The CDR3 is made up of 15 amino acids.

The chain is built from TRBV2 and TRBJ2-3; a possible D gene is TRBD2 (6 bases). The germline V gene encodes CDR1 SNHLY and CDR2 FYNNEI. Trimming stripped 6 bases from V and 2 bases from J, with 12 bases between. The CDR3 sequence is 14 residues long. The CDR3 here is CASSGTSLTDTQYF. Written as DNA, the CDR3 is TGTGCCAGCAGCGGGACTTCGCTCACAGATACGCAGTATTTT.

This clonotype was seen at least ten times. This rearrangement joins TRBV7-2 to TRBJ2-3; possibly TRBD2 for D (6 bases). Deletions cut 5 bases from V and 2 bases from J, with 14 bases between. The CDR3 is 15 residues long. The germline V gene encodes CDR1 SGHTA and CDR2 FQGNSA. CDR3 loop: CASSTPGLHTDTQYF. CDR3 sequence (DNA): TGTGCCAGCAGCACCCCGGGACTCCACACAGATACGCAGTATTTT. The variable domain in full, with the rest retrieved from reference TRBV7-2 and TRBJ2-3, is GAGVSQSPSNKVTEKGKDVELRCDPISGHTALYWYRQSLGQGLEFLIYFQGNSAPDKSGLPSDRFSAERTGGSVSTLTIQRTQQEDSAVYLCASSTPGLHTDTQYFGPGTRLTVL.

The rearrangement links TRBV7-9 to TRBJ1-1; possible D gene TRBD1, 5 bases. Germline V CDR1 and CDR2: SEHNR, FQNEAQ (reference sequence). This CDR3 is 17 amino acids long. V shed 4 bases and J shed 0 bases, with 18 bases lying between them. DNA for the CDR3: TGTGCCAGCAGCTGGAATGTCCGGGACGCCATGAACACTGAAGCTTTCTTT. Protein product: CASSWNVRDAMNTEAFF.

The table lists this clonotype with a few counts. The rearrangement uses TRBV9 and TRBJ2-2; a weak D match, TRBD2 (6 bases). V was pared by 0 bases and J by 2 bases, with 20 bases between. This CDR3 spans 19 amino acids. Per germline, CDR1 SGDLS and CDR2 YYNGEE. CDR3 nucleotides: TGTGCCAGCAGCGTAGTATCCCCGGGAGACCTCTATAACACCGGGGAGCTGTTTTTT. Its translation: CASSVVSPGDLYNTGELFF.

This sequence joins TRBV2 and TRBJ2-5; possible D gene TRBD1, 5 bases. Germline V gene lookup returns CDR1 SNHLY and CDR2 FYNNEI. V shed 4 bases and J shed 3 bases, with 9 bases lying between them. The length of the CDR3 is 13 residues. The CDR3 nucleotides read TGTGCCAGCAGTGTCGACAGCAAAGAGACCCAGTACTTC. Encoded protein: CASSVDSKETQYF.

This clonotype was seen at least ten times. V is TRBV12-3 or TRBV12-4 and J is TRBJ2-7; D uncertain. Trimming pared 2 bases from V and 3 bases from J, leaving 14 bases between. This CDR3 has 15 amino acids. CDR3 in amino acids: CASSLRKQNRYEQYF. CDR3 DNA sequence: TGTGCCAGCAGTTTACGTAAGCAAAATCGCTACGAGCAGTACTTC.

This chain links TRBV20-1 with TRBJ2-7; TRBD1 aligns across 11 bases. After removal of 7 bases from V and 3 bases from J, the junction contained 8 bases not matched to a gene. Germline CDR1 is DFQATT and CDR2 is SNEGSKA (reference sequence). The CDR3 covers 14 residues. DNA of the CDR3: TGCAGTGTTTACCGGGACAGGGGGGGCTACGAGCAGTACTTC. Translation gives CSVYRDRGGYEQYF.

This chain links TRBV6-1 with TRBJ2-5; 7 bases are shared with TRBD2. Germline V gene sequence: CDR1 MNHNS, CDR2 SASEGT. J gave up 0 bases and V 6 bases, and 10 bases lay outside the gene matches. This CDR3 spans 16 amino acids. As DNA, the CDR3 is TGTGCCAGCAGAGCCAGACTAGCTTTGTACCAAGAGACCCAGTACTTC. Translation: CASRARLALYQETQYF.

This clonotype has only a few counts. J is TRBJ2-6 and V is TRBV5-1, with TRBD1 identical over 9 bases. Trimming took 7 bases from V and 3 from J; bases not matched to a gene: 5. The CDR3 runs 15 residues. Germline V gene lookup returns CDR1 SGHRS and CDR2 YFSETQ. The CDR3 nucleotides are TGCGCCAGCGGACAGGGGAATATTGGGGCCAACGTCCTGACTTTC. Amino acids: CASGQGNIGANVLTF.